The 30 T cell receptor beta chains below come from one sample, sequenced in a study of blood T cell repertoires in COVID-19 (dated by TCRdb to 2018 to 2020). The library was prepared using the immunoSEQ multiplex PCR assay. Not all clones reach the TCRdb copy of this immuneACCESS table, which keeps in-frame sequences only. Checked studies attribute under half of the gap to unresolved V genes and leave the rest unexplained. This sample lists about 170,000 clones; roughly nine tenths were detected once. The ten largest clones represent 2.5% to 4% of the sample. The source material was peripheral blood. Every receptor here comes from a man between 65 and 80 years old with acute or convalescent COVID-19.

This sequence joins TRBV5-1 and TRBJ2-1; TRBD2 aligns across 11 bases. The length of the CDR3 is 17 residues. Germline CDR1 is SGHRS and CDR2 is YFSETQ. V shed 0 bases, J shed 0 bases, and the junction held 2 bases outside the gene matches. CDR3 amino acids: CASSLGLAGSSYNEQFF. The CDR3 coding sequence is TGCGCCAGCAGCTTGGGACTAGCGGGATCCTCCTACAATGAGCAGTTCTTC.

This chain links TRBV19 with TRBJ1-5; TRBD1 is a possible D gene (5 bases). There are 14 residues in the CDR3. Germline-derived CDR1 and CDR2 are LNHDA and SQIVND (reference sequence). CDR3 region: CAAGGGLNNQPQHF. CDR3 nucleotide sequence: TGTGCTGCCGGCGGGGGGTTAAACAATCAGCCCCAGCATTTT.

The chain has TRBV9 and TRBJ1-1; possible D gene TRBD1, 6 bases. V was trimmed by 3 bases and J by 2 bases, leaving 11 bases between them. This CDR3 region has 14 residues. Germline CDR1 is SGDLS and CDR2 is YYNGEE. CDR3 sequence (DNA): TGTGCCAGCAGCGAGGACAGTGGAAACACTGAAGCTTTCTTT. Translating it yields CASSEDSGNTEAFF.

This clone was picked up many times. V is TRBV18 and J is TRBJ2-7, with 10 bases identical to TRBD1. CDR1 is KGHSH, CDR2 LQKENI, per germline. There are 13 residues in the CDR3. J gave up 6 bases and V 5 bases, and 4 bases lay outside the gene matches. The CDR3 region has the DNA TGTGCCAGCTCATTCGGGACAGGGGCCGAGCAGTACTTC. Protein product: CASSFGTGAEQYF.

The V and J genes are TRBV4-3 and TRBJ1-2, with D possibly TRBD1 on 5 matching bases. V lost 4 bases and J lost 1, with 16 bases in between. CDR1 is LGHNA, CDR2 YSLEER, per germline. The CDR3 runs to 16 residues. CDR3: CASSPAGPAFNYGYTF. In nucleotides, the CDR3 is TGCGCCAGCAGCCCTGCGGGGCCAGCCTTTAACTATGGCTACACCTTC.

The J gene is TRBJ2-5, the V gene TRBV7-9, with D possibly TRBD1 on 5 matching bases. Trimming stripped 11 bases from V and 0 bases from J, with 10 bases between. CDR1 and CDR2 from the germline V gene are SEHNR and FQNEAQ (reference sequence). The CDR3 is made up of 12 amino acids. This CDR3 reads CAGQKDQETQYF. The CDR3 DNA follows: TGTGCCGGACAAAAGGACCAAGAGACCCAGTACTTC.

The chain joins TRBV5-1 to TRBJ2-3; 9 nucleotides agree with TRBD1. V was pared by 3 bases and J by 5 bases, with 10 bases of the junction left unmatched. This CDR3 is built from 16 residues. The V gene's germline CDR1 is SGHRS and CDR2 YFSETQ. The CDR3 region has the DNA TGCGCCAGCAGCTCTAGCGTGGGACAGGGAGGAGATACGCAGTATTTT. It codes for CASSSSVGQGGDTQYF.

Only a few counts were recorded for this clone. The chain recombines TRBV28 with TRBJ2-5; 7 nucleotides align to TRBD2. The trim removed 7 bases at V and 7 bases at J, leaving 9 bases unmatched. The length of the CDR3 is 13 residues. From germline, CDR1 is MDHEN and CDR2 SYDVKM. Here the CDR3 reads CASTLGLVGTQYF. The CDR3 coding sequence is TGTGCCAGCACCCTCGGACTAGTCGGGACCCAGTACTTC.

The chain joins TRBV24-1 to TRBJ2-1; D is unresolved. With 12 bases removed from V and 7 bases from J, the gap between germline ends came to 18 bases. Per germline, CDR1 KGHDR and CDR2 SFDVKD. The CDR3 is made up of 13 amino acids. CDR3 residues: CAVEAPAWNEQFF. The DNA of the CDR3 is TGTGCCGTCGAGGCCCCCGCGTGGAATGAGCAGTTCTTC.

The V call is TRBV7-3, the J call TRBJ2-7; 7 bases are shared with TRBD1. V trimming: 5 bases; J trimming: 0 bases; junction bases outside the gene matches: 10. CDR3 length: 16 residues. Germline V gene sequence: CDR1 SGHTA, CDR2 FQGTGA. In DNA form, the CDR3 reads TGTGCCAGCAGCCCTACAGGGGCGGAAAGCTCCTACGAGCAGTACTTC. Translated: CASSPTGAESSYEQYF.

The chain combines TRBV6-1 with TRBJ1-1; no clear D gene. Trimming cost V 2 bases and J 3 bases, with 16 bases left between them. Germline CDR1 reads MNHNS; CDR2 reads SASEGT. The CDR3 contains 16 residues. CDR3 region: CASSEILIVLDTEAFF. The CDR3 coding sequence is TGTGCCAGCAGTGAAATTCTAATAGTACTGGACACTGAAGCTTTCTTT.

This clone was observed a handful of times. The chain joins TRBV9 to TRBJ2-7, with 12 bases aligning to TRBD2. In germline, CDR1 is SGDLS, CDR2 YYNGEE. V trimming: 3 bases; J trimming: 6 bases; junction bases outside the gene matches: 1. The CDR3 loop spans 13 amino acids. CDR3 loop: CASSGLAGAEQYF. The CDR3 region has the DNA TGTGCCAGCAGCGGACTAGCGGGGGCCGAGCAGTACTTC.

The rearrangement uses TRBV14 and TRBJ1-5; D uncertain. Germline assignment: CDR1 SGHDN and CDR2 FVKESK. The CDR3 totals 14 residues. Trimming left V 6 bases short and J 0 bases short, with 9 bases between. The CDR3 region has the DNA TGTGCCAGCAGTGCGTCCCATAGCAATCAGCCCCAGCATTTT. As protein: CASSASHSNQPQHF.

Concerning this clone itself: Other DNA sequences in the same sample also yield this CDR3. The rearrangement uses TRBV5-1 and TRBJ2-1; D remains unclear. With 1 base removed from V and 4 bases from J, the gap between germline ends came to 6 bases. The CDR3 sequence is 13 residues long. Germline V gene sequence: CDR1 SGHRS, CDR2 YFSETQ. CDR3 in DNA: TGCGCCAGCAGCTTGTCGGGTTACAATGAGCAGTTCTTC. Residues: CASSLSGYNEQFF.

The chain has TRBV9 and TRBJ1-5; unclear D gene. CDR1 and CDR2 from the germline V gene are SGDLS and YYNGEE. V lost 0 bases, J lost 9 bases, and 10 bases lay in between. The CDR3 runs 13 residues. The DNA for the CDR3 is TGTGCCAGCAGCGTAGATCCCGAGGGGCCCCAGCATTTT. This sequence encodes CASSVDPEGPQHF. Full variable domain (missing parts from reference TRBV9 and TRBJ1-5): DSGVTQTPKHLITATGQRVTLRCSPRSGDLSVYWYQQSLDQGLQFLIQYYNGEERAKGNILERFSAQQFPDLHSELNLSSLELGDSALYFCASSVDPEGPQHFGDGTRLSIL.

The chain recombines TRBV7-9 with TRBJ2-1; 8 bases fit TRBD1. Germline CDR1 is SEHNR and CDR2 is FQNEAQ (reference sequence). The CDR3 extends over 12 amino acids. For the CDR3, the DNA is TGTGGGACGGACAGGGTAGGTACGCGAAAGTTCTTC. Its translation is CGTDRVGTRKFF.

This clone was seen only a few times. This rearrangement joins TRBV28 to TRBJ2-7; no clear D gene. Germline-derived CDR1 and CDR2 are MDHEN and SYDVKM. The CDR3 has 15 residues. The V end lost 6 bases, the J end lost 0 bases, and 15 bases lay between the germline ends. DNA of the CDR3: TGTGCCAGCAGCCCCCCTGAGGCGAGCTCCTACGAGCAGTACTTC. It specifies CASSPPEASSYEQYF.

The rearrangement joins TRBV5-6 to TRBJ1-1; D is possibly TRBD1 (5 bases). The CDR3 sequence is 13 residues long. Trimming left V 0 bases short and J 6 bases short, with 9 bases between. Germline loops: CDR1 SGHDT, CDR2 YYEEEE. CDR3 loop: CASSLAGGAEAFF. The CDR3 region has the DNA TGTGCCAGCAGCTTGGCCGGGGGTGCTGAAGCTTTCTTT. The whole variable domain, filled in from reference TRBV5-6 and TRBJ1-1, reads DAGVTQSPTHLIKTRGQQVTLRCSPKSGHDTVSWYQQALGQGPQFIFQYYEEEERQRGNFPDRFSGHQFPNYSSELNVNALLLGDSALYLCASSLAGGAEAFFGQGTRLTVV.

V is TRBV5-6 and J is TRBJ1-5; no reliable D call. Looked up from germline, CDR1 is SGHDT and CDR2 is YYEEEE. V lost 0 bases to trimming and J lost 5 bases, with 15 bases between them. This CDR3 is built from 16 residues. The CDR3 spells CASSLGLAPEDQPQHF. Here the CDR3 DNA reads TGTGCCAGCAGCTTGGGGCTGGCGCCAGAGGATCAGCCCCAGCATTTT.

The gene calls are TRBV15 and TRBJ2-3; TRBD2 aligns across 8 bases. In germline, CDR1 is LNHNV, CDR2 YYDKDF (reference sequence). The CDR3 spans 17 residues. The trim removed 1 base at V and 6 bases at J, leaving 12 bases unmatched. This CDR3 is CATSRARGGGFQDTQYF. CDR3 coding DNA: TGTGCCACCAGCAGAGCCAGGGGCGGGGGGTTCCAGGATACGCAGTATTTT.

The rearrangement links TRBV7-2 to TRBJ1-4; TRBD1 matches at 9 bases. V lost 5 bases to trimming and J lost 7 bases; unmatched junction nucleotides: 14. The CDR3 runs to 17 residues. CDR1 SGHTA and CDR2 FQGNSA come from the germline V gene. CDR3 residues: CASSNGQGPYWSEKLFF. CDR3 DNA: TGTGCCAGCAGCAATGGACAGGGGCCATATTGGAGTGAAAAACTGTTTTTT.

The chain has TRBV5-4 and TRBJ2-5, with 10 bases aligning to TRBD2. This CDR3 spans 17 amino acids. Germline loops: CDR1 SGHNT, CDR2 YYREEE (reference sequence). J lost 2 bases, V lost 5 bases, and 12 bases had no gene match. The CDR3 nucleotides are TGTGCCAGCAGTCCGAGCCTTGGAGCGGGGGGGCAAGAGACCCAGTACTTC. Its protein product is CASSPSLGAGGQETQYF. The full variable domain, its missing parts supplied by reference TRBV5-4 and TRBJ2-5, is ETGVTQSPTHLIKTRGQQVTLRCSSQSGHNTVSWYQQALGQGPQFIFQYYREEENGRGNFPPRFSGLQFPNYSSELNVNALELDDSALYLCASSPSLGAGGQETQYFGPGTRLLVL.

This clone appeared a few times. This chain joins TRBV6-5 and TRBJ1-2; 7 nucleotides line up with TRBD1. The J segment lost 7 bases and the V segment lost 9 bases, leaving 5 bases of the junction unmatched. The CDR3 is made up of 11 amino acids. CDR1 MNHEY and CDR2 SVGAGI come from the germline V gene. The CDR3 protein is CASRQGFGYTF. The DNA of the CDR3 is TGTGCCAGTCGACAGGGTTTTGGCTACACCTTC.

The chain couples TRBV3-1 (or the pseudogene TRBV3-2) to TRBJ1-1; 9 bases map to TRBD1. The CDR3 runs 14 residues. Trimming took 6 bases from V and 6 from J; bases not matched to a gene: 8. CDR1 and CDR2 (germline): LGHDT, YNNKEL (reference sequence). In DNA, the CDR3 is TGTGCCAGCAGGGCCACAGGGGGCGGGGCTGAAGCTTTCTTT. Translation gives CASRATGGGAEAFF.

This chain links TRBV28 with TRBJ2-3; 8 bases align to TRBD2. Germline assignment: CDR1 MDHEN and CDR2 SYDVKM. Trimming at V came to 2 bases and at J to 5 bases, leaving 6 bases not matched to a gene. The CDR3 consists of 15 residues. The DNA for the CDR3 is TGTGCCAGCAGTTTAGCGGGAGGATCCGGAGATACGCAGTATTTT. The encoded protein is CASSLAGGSGDTQYF.

The V gene is TRBV5-8, the J gene TRBJ2-5; 7 bases align to TRBD1. Germline loops: CDR1 SGHTS, CDR2 YDEGEE. The CDR3 totals 14 residues. The trim removed 3 bases at V and 5 bases at J, leaving 7 bases unmatched. CDR3 coding DNA: TGTGCCAGCAGCTACAAAGGGGGCGGGGAGACCCAGTACTTC. It is translated as CASSYKGGGETQYF.

The chain is built from TRBV5-1 and TRBJ2-5; 9 nucleotides align to TRBD2. There are 16 residues in the CDR3. V dropped 2 bases and J dropped 7; count of bases not matched to a gene: 12. Germline V gene lookup returns CDR1 SGHRS and CDR2 YFSETQ. This chain's CDR3 is CASSFTGGGAYGTQYF. The CDR3 bases are TGCGCCAGCAGCTTTACCGGCGGGGGGGCCTACGGGACCCAGTACTTC.

The rearrangement uses TRBV2 and TRBJ1-6, with 7 bases matching TRBD1. The CDR3 is made up of 18 amino acids. Trimming took 2 bases from V and 0 from J; bases not matched to a gene: 7. CDR1 is SNHLY, CDR2 FYNNEI, per germline. This CDR3 reads CASSERGQKSSYNSPLHF. The CDR3 coding sequence is TGTGCCAGCAGTGAACGGGGACAGAAGAGCTCCTATAATTCACCCCTCCACTTT.

The V call is TRBV5-1, the J call TRBJ2-7; D is ambiguous. There are 14 residues in the CDR3. Germline V lookup: CDR1 SGHRS, CDR2 YFSETQ. V shed 2 bases and J shed 0 bases, with 9 bases lying between them. The CDR3 reads CASSFAVSSYEQYF. CDR3 in DNA: TGCGCCAGCAGCTTTGCGGTGAGCTCCTACGAGCAGTACTTC.

The count of this clone is one. The chain combines TRBV5-6 with TRBJ1-1; no clear D gene. This CDR3 region has 13 residues. V shed 5 bases and J shed 3 bases, with 11 bases lying between them. CDR1 and CDR2 from the germline V gene are SGHDT and YYEEEE. The CDR3 sequence: CASSYNLDTEAFF. The CDR3 nucleotides are TGTGCCAGCAGTTATAACTTGGACACTGAAGCTTTCTTT.